This record covers a single T cell receptor beta chain. Libraries were prepared by immunoSEQ multiplex PCR; TCRdb keeps only in-frame clonotypes and omits some of them. The table records fewer than 14,000 clones, roughly 78% of them present only once. CDR3 length: 15 amino acids. Looked up from germline, CDR1 is ENHRY and CDR2 is SYGVKD. Trimming removed 4 bases from V and 2 bases from J, with 13 bases in between. The data were taken from a study of somatic mutations in cytotoxic T cells in rheumatoid arthritis. This receptor was obtained from an adult with rheumatoid arthritis. Sequencing used CD8+ T cells sorted from blood. This chain links TRBV10-3 with TRBJ2-3; TRBD1 might be the D (5 bases). CDR3 nucleotide sequence: TGTGCCATCAGTGGGCCGGAAGGGGCCACAGATACGCAGTATTTT. This sequence encodes CAISGPEGATDTQYF.